This T cell receptor (beta chain) was captured by sequencing in a study of T cells in Graves' hyperthyroidism and ophthalmopathy. Using RNA transcripts as the source, TCR beta CDR3 regions were amplified. In the first-round RT-PCR of the TCR CDR3, the HTBI primer set was used. TCRdb called the multiplex PCR reads again in MiXCR, with one record for every CDR3 protein. The sample consists of around 690,000 distinct CDR3 sequences, 17% of them appearing once. V was clipped by 4 bases and J by 5 bases; unmatched bases: 22. The germline gives CDR1 MDHEN, CDR2 SYDVKM. This CDR3 region has 20 residues. This clonotype was counted ten times or more.

Sequenced material: blood. This TCR derives from a man between 45 and 60 years old with Graves' hyperthyroidism. The chain couples TRBV28 to TRBJ2-7, with 11 positions matching TRBD1. DNA of the CDR3: TGTGCCAGCAGTTCCGTGGACAGGGGGCCGAGCGGGGGTTCCCGGAACGAGCAGTACTTC. Protein sequence: CASSSVDRGPSGGSRNEQYF.